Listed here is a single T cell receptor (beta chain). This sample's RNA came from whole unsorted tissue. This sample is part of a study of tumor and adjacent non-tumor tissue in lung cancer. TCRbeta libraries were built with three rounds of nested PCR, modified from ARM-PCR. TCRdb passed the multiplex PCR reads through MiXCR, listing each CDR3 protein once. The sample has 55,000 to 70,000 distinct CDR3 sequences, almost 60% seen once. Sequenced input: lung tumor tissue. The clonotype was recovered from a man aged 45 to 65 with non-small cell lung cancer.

CDR3 nucleotides: TGTGCCAGCGCTCGGGCGGGCGCCCTAAGGGAGCTGATTTTT. Amino acid sequence: CASARAGALRELIF. The genes are TRBV21-1 and TRBJ2-2; no check of the table's D call, TRBD1, against the DNA was made. TRBV21-1 constitutes a pseudogene. CDR3 length: 14 amino acids.